One T cell receptor (beta chain) is described in this entry. What it binds is not known. This specimen comes from a study of cytomegalovirus exposure and HLA in healthy donors. The study, taken as a whole, reports: Reportedly, cytomegalovirus status was diagnosed with high sensitivity and specificity. A list of 150 to 200 TCR beta chains associated with cytomegalovirus was given.

The validation cohort, a group of around 120 subjects, included the donors and was separate from the roughly 670-subject first cohort. Profiling relied on immunoSEQ multiplex PCR, and the TCRdb table lists in-frame clones only, not all of them. The data contain fewer than 200,000 clones, 89% of them singletons. The TCR originated in a man between 18 and 29 years old in good health and CMV-seropositive. Input material: PBMCs.

CDR3 in amino acids: CAISFNRGQGEQYF. CDR3 bases: TGTGCCATCAGTTTTAACAGGGGTCAGGGCGAGCAGTACTTC. The chain joins TRBV10-3 to TRBJ2-7; TRBD1 matches 7 bases. The V gene's germline CDR1 is ENHRY and CDR2 SYGVKD. Losses at the gene ends were 5 bases for V and 6 bases for J; bases not matched to a gene: 10. The CDR3 contains 14 residues.